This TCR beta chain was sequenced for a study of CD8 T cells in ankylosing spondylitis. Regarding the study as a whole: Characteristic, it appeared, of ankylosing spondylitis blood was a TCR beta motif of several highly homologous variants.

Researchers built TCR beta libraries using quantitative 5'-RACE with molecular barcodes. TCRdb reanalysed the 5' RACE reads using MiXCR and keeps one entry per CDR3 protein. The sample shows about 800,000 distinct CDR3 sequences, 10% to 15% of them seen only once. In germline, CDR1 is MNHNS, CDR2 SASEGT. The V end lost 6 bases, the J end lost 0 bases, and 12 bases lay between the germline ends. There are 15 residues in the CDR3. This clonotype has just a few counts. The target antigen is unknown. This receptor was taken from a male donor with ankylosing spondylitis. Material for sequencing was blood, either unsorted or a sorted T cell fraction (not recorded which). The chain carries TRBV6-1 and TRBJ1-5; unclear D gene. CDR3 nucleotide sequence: TGTGCCAGCAGGATAGACCCTTATAGCAATCAGCCCCAGCATTTT. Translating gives CASRIDPYSNQPQHF.